The 18 T cell receptor beta chains in this list originate from one sample, sequenced in a study of CD8+ T cells in alopecia areata. The authors extracted RNA and reverse transcribed it into cDNA as the sequencing template. Sequenced by immunoSEQ multiplex PCR; TCRdb stores in-frame clones only, minus some. The sample contains 110,000 to 150,000 clones, roughly 58% of which appear only once. The sequenced sample was CD8+ T cells sorted from blood. The receptors were gathered from a human donor in good health.

The rearrangement links TRBV6-5 to TRBJ1-2; no clear D. Germline V gene data show CDR1 as MNHEY and CDR2 as SVGAGI. The CDR3 length is 14 residues. Trimming cost V 5 bases and J 3 bases, with 13 bases left between them. The CDR3 loop reads CASSPDRFHYGYTF. The CDR3 nucleotides read TGTGCCAGCAGTCCAGACCGTTTCCACTATGGCTACACCTTC.

This clone was observed a handful of times. The chain joins TRBV16 to TRBJ2-1, with 7 bases fitting TRBD2. The CDR3 is 14 amino acids. After removal of 8 bases from V and 3 bases from J, the junction contained 7 bases not matched to a gene. CDR1 and CDR2 from the germline V gene are KGHSY and FQNENV. CDR3 sequence reads: CASGGTINYNEQFF. For the CDR3, the DNA is TGTGCCAGCGGGGGGACTATAAACTACAATGAGCAGTTCTTC.

Of note for this clone: One end of the junction is discordant with germline, which a read error may explain. The chain links TRBV7-9 to TRBJ2-7, with D possibly being TRBD2 (6 bases). Looked up from germline, CDR1 is SEHNR and CDR2 is FQNEAQ (reference sequence). This CDR3 comprises 16 residues. The CDR3 is CASSLANSGLAGLKDF. The CDR3 nucleotides read TGTGCCAGCAGCTTAGCTAACTCCGGGCTGGCGGGACTCAAGGACTTC.

The rearrangement joins TRBV20-1 to TRBJ1-1; D ambiguous. From germline, CDR1 is DFQATT and CDR2 SNEGSKA (reference sequence). V was pared by 4 bases and J by 4 bases, with 7 bases between. This CDR3 is 11 amino acids long. The CDR3 region has the DNA TGCAGTGCTAATGAGGGCACTGAAGCTTTCTTT. It is translated as CSANEGTEAFF.

V is TRBV2 and J is TRBJ1-5; a weak D match, TRBD1 (6 bases). Trimming stripped 11 bases from V and 2 bases from J, with 13 bases between. The CDR3 contains 13 residues. Germline V gene data show CDR1 as SNHLY and CDR2 as FYNNEI. DNA for the CDR3: TGTGCCGCCGCTCGGACAGGCAATCAGCCCCAGCATTTT. Protein product: CAAARTGNQPQHF.

Only a few counts were recorded for this clone. The chain employs TRBV29-1 and TRBJ1-1; unclear D gene. The V and J ends lost 4 bases and 6 bases respectively, with 12 bases between them. The germline V gene has CDR1 SQVTM and CDR2 ANQGSEA. The CDR3 sequence is 12 residues long. The CDR3, as DNA: TGCAGCGTTGTTGGGCTTAGTTCTGAAGCTTTCTTT. Its translation: CSVVGLSSEAFF. The whole variable domain, remainder taken from reference TRBV29-1 and TRBJ1-1, is SAVISQKPSRDICQRGTSLTIQCQVDSQVTMMFWYRQQPGQSLTLIATANQGSEATYESGFVIDKFPISRPNLTFSTLTVSNMSPEDSSIYLCSVVGLSSEAFFGQGTRLTVV.

The chain carries TRBV27 and TRBJ2-5; 7 bases agree with TRBD2. The ends lost 8 bases at V and 0 bases at J; junction bases unmatched: 9. From germline, CDR1 is MNHEY and CDR2 SMNVEV (reference sequence). The length of the CDR3 is 15 residues. The CDR3 sequence: CASQGHAGDQETQYF. CDR3 coding DNA: TGTGCCAGCCAAGGACATGCGGGAGACCAAGAGACCCAGTACTTC.

This clone occurred once. The J gene is TRBJ2-1, the V gene TRBV4-1; possibly TRBD2 for D (5 bases). Germline V gives CDR1 MGHRA, CDR2 YSYEKL. The CDR3 has 12 residues. V dropped 1 base and J dropped 7 bases, with 5 bases sitting between them. The CDR3 here is CASSQGGNEQFF. The DNA for the CDR3 is TGCGCCAGCAGCCAAGGAGGGAATGAGCAGTTCTTC.

This clone was observed a few times. The chain couples TRBV29-1 to TRBJ2-1; 9 nucleotides line up with TRBD2. Trimming took 7 bases from V and 7 from J; bases not matched to a gene: 8. From germline, CDR1 is SQVTM and CDR2 ANQGSEA. The CDR3 is made up of 13 amino acids. CDR3 in amino acids: CSGVAGDGNEQFF. The CDR3 DNA sequence: TGCAGCGGCGTAGCGGGAGACGGGAATGAGCAGTTCTTC.

The chain employs TRBV29-1 and TRBJ2-1, with 13 nucleotides matching TRBD2. The V gene's germline CDR1 is SQVTM and CDR2 ANQGSEA. The CDR3 has 14 residues. V was pared by 7 bases and J by 8 bases, with 8 bases of the junction left unmatched. CDR3 sequence (DNA): TGCAGCGGTACCGGACTAGCGGGAGTCGATGAGCAGTTCTTC. Its protein is CSGTGLAGVDEQFF.

V gene TRBV29-1 combines with J gene TRBJ1-2, with no clear D. CDR3 size: 12 residues. Germline lookup yields CDR1 SQVTM and CDR2 ANQGSEA. Trimming took 1 base from V and 6 from J, leaving 9 bases between them. CDR3 nucleotides: TGCAGCGTTGAAGGTCGCCGGGATGGCTACACCTTC. It yields the protein CSVEGRRDGYTF.

On this clone: The sample contains more than one DNA sequence encoding this CDR3. This chain uses TRBV7-9 with TRBJ2-7, with TRBD1 identical over 9 bases. The ends lost 5 bases at V and 3 bases at J; junction bases unmatched: 2. Germline CDR1 reads SEHNR; CDR2 reads FQNEAQ (reference sequence). CDR3 length: 13 residues. The CDR3 DNA is TGTGCCAGCAGCGGGGACAGGGACTACGAGCAGTACTTC. Translation gives CASSGDRDYEQYF. Full variable domain (rest looked up from reference TRBV7-9 and TRBJ2-7): DTGVSQNPRHKITKRGQNVTFRCDPISEHNRLYWYRQTLGQGPEFLTYFQNEAQLEKSRLLSDRFSAERPKGSFSTLEIQRTEQGDSAMYLCASSGDRDYEQYFGPGTRLTVT.

The chain combines TRBV29-1 with TRBJ2-7; 12 bases fit TRBD1. The germline CDR1 and CDR2 sequences are SQVTM and ANQGSEA. The CDR3 covers 14 residues. Trimming took 7 bases from V and 2 from J; bases not matched to a gene: 6. Here the CDR3 reads CSAGGQGATYEQYF. CDR3 sequence (DNA): TGCAGCGCCGGGGGACAGGGGGCGACCTACGAGCAGTACTTC.

The CDR3 spells CASSLVAGVLYEQYF. In nucleotides, the CDR3 is TGTGCCAGCAGTTTGGTAGCGGGAGTTTTGTACGAGCAGTACTTC. The V call is TRBV27, the J call TRBJ2-7, with 9 bases identical to TRBD2. V shed 3 bases and J 4 bases; nucleotides not matched to a gene: 7. CDR1 and CDR2 (germline): MNHEY, SMNVEV (reference sequence). The CDR3 loop spans 15 amino acids.

The rearrangement links TRBV29-1 to TRBJ2-1, with D uncertain. Germline V gene sequence: CDR1 SQVTM, CDR2 ANQGSEA. CDR3 size: 11 residues. Trimming left V 1 base short and J 8 bases short, with 6 bases between. As DNA, the CDR3 is TGCAGCGTTGAAGGACCGGATGAGCAGTTCTTC. Translated, it gives CSVEGPDEQFF.

There are a few counts of this clone. The genes are TRBV30 and TRBJ2-1; 7 nucleotides line up with TRBD2. V trimming: 2 bases; J trimming: 4 bases; junction bases outside the gene matches: 5. The CDR3 is 14 residues long. In germline, CDR1 is GTSNPN, CDR2 SVGIG (reference sequence). For the CDR3, the DNA is TGTGCCTGGAGTCCGGCGGGAGCGTACAATGAGCAGTTCTTC. This sequence encodes CAWSPAGAYNEQFF.

The chain couples TRBV7-2 to TRBJ2-1; D is ambiguous. Germline-derived CDR1 and CDR2 are SGHTA and FQGNSA. Trimming pared 4 bases from V and 7 bases from J, leaving 8 bases between. This CDR3 has 12 residues. DNA of the CDR3: TGTGCCAGCAGCTCTAGTGGGAATGAGCAGTTCTTC. It translates to CASSSSGNEQFF.

This clone was detected a few times. V usage is TRBV19 and J usage is TRBJ2-7; weak D call: TRBD2 (5 bases). With 10 bases removed from V and 3 bases from J, the gap between germline ends came to 16 bases. Germline CDR1 and CDR2: LNHDA and SQIVND (reference sequence). The CDR3 has 13 amino acids. CDR3 residues: CATRGGLYYEQYF. The CDR3 region has the DNA TGTGCCACAAGAGGCGGACTCTACTACGAGCAGTACTTC.